These 2 T cell receptor beta chains were all obtained from the same sample, sequenced in a study of cytomegalovirus exposure and HLA in healthy donors. The data were produced by immunoSEQ multiplex PCR, yet TCRdb's version contains in-frame clones alone and is incomplete. This sample carries approximately 200,000 clones, approximately 88% of them seen once, and the ten largest clones take around 7%. Material for sequencing was PBMCs. These receptors all come from a man aged 18 to 30 in good health and CMV-seropositive.

The genes are TRBV11-2 and TRBJ2-3; the D gene is possibly TRBD2 (6 bases). The CDR3 sequence is 15 residues long. Trimming took 0 bases from V and 4 from J, leaving 11 bases between them. Germline V gives CDR1 SGHAT, CDR2 FQNNGV. CDR3 sequence (DNA): TGTGCCAGCAGCTTAGAATTGTGGGGGGCAGATACGCAGTATTTT. It is translated as CASSLELWGADTQYF.

The chain carries TRBV5-1 and TRBJ2-5; tentative D call: TRBD2 (6 bases). Trimming removed 2 bases from V and 1 base from J, with 9 bases in between. Germline-derived CDR1 and CDR2 are SGHRS and YFSETQ. The CDR3 is 14 residues long. This CDR3 reads CASSLRGLQETQYF. CDR3 in DNA: TGCGCCAGCAGCTTACGGGGACTCCAAGAGACCCAGTACTTC.